This T cell receptor (beta chain) was captured by sequencing in a study of shared clonotypes between healthy human individuals. General study points: Sampling was confined to blood; repertoires within tissues likely differ.

Comments on this clone: What it recognizes is unknown.

Assay: immunoSEQ multiplex PCR; the TCRdb copy retains only in-frame clones and omits some. The sample records more than 2 million clones, 85% to 95% being singletons. Each sample came from a Caucasian adult donor living in Nashville, Tennessee. CD45RA+ naive and CD45RA-negative memory subsets were separated from CD4+ cells. There are 15 residues in the CDR3. Germline lookup yields CDR1 MDHEN and CDR2 SYDVKM. The ends were cut back, 2 bases at V and 4 bases at J, with 15 bases in the middle. The sequence was obtained from a young man in good health. V is TRBV28 and J is TRBJ2-7; a possible D gene is TRBD1 (6 bases). The sequenced sample consisted of naive CD4+ T cells sorted from blood. Regarding subset: CD45RA+ positively selected. The CDR3 coding sequence is TGTGCCAGCAGTTTACCCACAGGGTTTGGTTACGAGCAGTACTTC. Encoded protein: CASSLPTGFGYEQYF. Together with reference TRBV28 and TRBJ2-7, the CDR3 gives the full variable domain: DVKVTQSSRYLVKRTGEKVFLECVQDMDHENMFWYRQDPGLGLRLIYFSYDVKMKEKGDIPEGYSVSREKKERFSLILESASTNQTSMYLCASSLPTGFGYEQYFGPGTRLTVT.